The clone carrying this T cell receptor beta chain was recorded a few times. Its antigen is unidentified. This entry is derived from a study of CD8+ T cells in alopecia areata. The study, taken as a whole, reports: Only one nonresponder was present, which leaves the link between baseline CD8+ expansion and response uncertain. Normal scalp had lower clonality than lesional scalp, with alopecia totalis/universalis lesions showing this most strongly. Numerous expanded lesional clones remained in scalp and blood during tofacitinib.

RNA extraction was followed by reverse transcription into cDNA, which acted as the sequencing template. This table comes from immunoSEQ multiplex PCR, and its TCRdb copy is limited to in-frame clones, with some not included. The table has under 350,000 clones, roughly 64% seen once. This CDR3 has 16 residues. The germline V and J ends were trimmed by 3 bases and 3 bases, with 16 bases remaining between them. Per germline, CDR1 SNHLY and CDR2 FYNNEI. The treatment denotes: oral pan-JAK inhibitor, 5-10 mg twice daily. This receptor was taken from a human donor with alopecia areata. The sequenced sample was CD4+ T cells sorted from blood, obtained at week 24, from a patient treated with tofacitinib. The chain combines TRBV2 with TRBJ2-3, with a weak D call TRBD2 (7 bases). The DNA for the CDR3 is TGTGCCAGCAGTGACGGCGGGGGCTACATGACAGATACGCAGTATTTT. This codes for CASSDGGGYMTDTQYF.